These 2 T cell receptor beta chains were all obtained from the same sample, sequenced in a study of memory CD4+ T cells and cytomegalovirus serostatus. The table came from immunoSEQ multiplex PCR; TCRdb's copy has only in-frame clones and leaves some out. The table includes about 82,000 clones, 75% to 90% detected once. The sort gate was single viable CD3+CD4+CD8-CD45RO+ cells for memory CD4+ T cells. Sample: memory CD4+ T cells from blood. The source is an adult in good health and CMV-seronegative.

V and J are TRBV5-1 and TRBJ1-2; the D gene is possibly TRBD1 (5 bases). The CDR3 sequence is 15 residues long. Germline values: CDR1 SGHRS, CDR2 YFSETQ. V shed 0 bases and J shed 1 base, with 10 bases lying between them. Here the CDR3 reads CASSLASGNNYGYTF. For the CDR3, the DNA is TGCGCCAGCAGCTTGGCCTCAGGGAATAACTATGGCTACACCTTC. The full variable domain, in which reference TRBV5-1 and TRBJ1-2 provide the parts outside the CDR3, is KAGVTQTPRYLIKTRGQQVTLSCSPISGHRSVSWYQQTPGQGLQFLFEYFSETQRNKGNFPGRFSGRQFSNSRSEMNVSTLELGDSALYLCASSLASGNNYGYTFGSGTRLTVV.

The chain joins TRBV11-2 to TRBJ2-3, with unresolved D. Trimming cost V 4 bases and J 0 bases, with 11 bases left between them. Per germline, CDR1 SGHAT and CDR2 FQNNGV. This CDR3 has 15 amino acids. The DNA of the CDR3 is TGTGCCAGCAGCTCACCACGCTATAGCACAGATACGCAGTATTTT. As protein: CASSSPRYSTDTQYF.